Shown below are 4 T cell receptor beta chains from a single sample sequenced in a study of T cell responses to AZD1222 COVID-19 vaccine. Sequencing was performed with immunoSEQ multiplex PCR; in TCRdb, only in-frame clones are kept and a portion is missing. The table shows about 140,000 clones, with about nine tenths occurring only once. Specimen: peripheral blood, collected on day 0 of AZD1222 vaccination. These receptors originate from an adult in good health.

The CDR3 spells CASSQALPGQGHNEQFF. The CDR3 DNA is TGTGCCAGCAGCCAAGCACTCCCGGGACAGGGTCACAATGAGCAGTTCTTC. The chain employs TRBV3-1 (or the pseudogene TRBV3-2) and TRBJ2-1; 9 bases line up with TRBD1. J was trimmed by 5 bases and V by 1 base; bases with no gene match: 9. Germline V gene data show CDR1 as LGHDT and CDR2 as YNNKEL (reference sequence). The CDR3 sequence is 17 residues long.

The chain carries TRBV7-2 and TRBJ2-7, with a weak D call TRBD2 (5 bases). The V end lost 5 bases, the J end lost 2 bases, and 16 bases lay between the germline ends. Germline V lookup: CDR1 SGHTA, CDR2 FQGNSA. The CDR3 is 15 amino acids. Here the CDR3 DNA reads TGTGCCAGCAGCGTCTTCAGTTTACTAGCCTACGAGCAGTACTTC. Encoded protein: CASSVFSLLAYEQYF. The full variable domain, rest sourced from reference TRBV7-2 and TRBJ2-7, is GAGVSQSPSNKVTEKGKDVELRCDPISGHTALYWYRQSLGQGLEFLIYFQGNSAPDKSGLPSDRFSAERTGGSVSTLTIQRTQQEDSAVYLCASSVFSLLAYEQYFGPGTRLTVT.

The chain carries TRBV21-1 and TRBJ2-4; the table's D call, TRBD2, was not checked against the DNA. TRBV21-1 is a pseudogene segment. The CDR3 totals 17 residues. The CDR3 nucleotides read TGTGCCAGCAGCAATTTCGTCCCCCTACGCGGGGGGGACATTCAGTACTTC. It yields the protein CASSNFVPLRGGDIQYF.

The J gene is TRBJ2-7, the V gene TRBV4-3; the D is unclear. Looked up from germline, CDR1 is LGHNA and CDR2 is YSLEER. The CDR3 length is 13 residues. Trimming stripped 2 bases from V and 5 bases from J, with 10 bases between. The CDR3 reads CASSQRLIDEQYF. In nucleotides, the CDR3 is TGCGCCAGCAGCCAACGCCTTATTGACGAGCAGTACTTC.